These T cell receptor beta chains were read from a single sample in a study of shared clonotypes between healthy human individuals. Sequencing was performed with immunoSEQ multiplex PCR; in TCRdb, only in-frame clones are kept and a portion is missing. The table records approximately 620,000 clones, around 97% of them present only once. Input material: naive CD4+ T cells sorted from blood. All receptors come from a woman in her thirties in good health. Both conserved end residues are part of each CDR3. The D gene is left open where the match is weak. Some rows mark clone size as missing; the rest say once, few, many or name a class of expanded clone.

J gene: TRBJ2-1
clone size: -
V gene: TRBV7-9
D gene: TRBD2
CDR3 protein: CASRAGLAGGSSYNEQFF
CDR3 DNA: TGTGCCAGCAGGGCGGGACTAGCGGGAGGGAGCTCCTACAATGAGCAGTTCTTC

J gene: TRBJ1-2
clone size: -
V gene: TRBV5-4
D gene: TRBD1
CDR3 protein: CASRPGQGYGYTF
CDR3 DNA: TGTGCCAGCAGGCCGGGACAGGGATATGGCTACACCTTC

J gene: TRBJ2-7
clone size: -
V gene: TRBV6-1
D gene: TRBD1
CDR3 protein: CASISGTGREQYF
CDR3 DNA: TGTGCCAGCATCTCCGGGACAGGGAGAGAGCAGTACTTC

J gene: TRBJ2-3
clone size: -
V gene: TRBV7-2
D gene: TRBD2
CDR3 protein: CASSLRGGSRGSDTQYF
CDR3 DNA: TGTGCCAGCAGCTTACGGGGGGGTTCCCGGGGATCAGATACGCAGTATTTT

J gene: TRBJ2-7
clone size: -
V gene: TRBV5-1
D gene: -
CDR3 protein: CASSLVAYGPYEQYF
CDR3 DNA: TGCGCCAGCAGCCTGGTGGCTTACGGGCCTTACGAGCAGTACTTC

J gene: TRBJ1-4
clone size: -
V gene: TRBV4-1
D gene: -
CDR3 protein: CASSQDRSGTGREKLFF
CDR3 DNA: TGCGCCAGCAGCCAAGACCGATCCGGGACCGGACGGGAAAAACTGTTTTTT

J gene: TRBJ2-5
clone size: -
V gene: TRBV28
D gene: -
CDR3 protein: CASSVLETQYF
CDR3 DNA: TGTGCCAGCAGTGTTCTCGAGACCCAGTACTTC

J gene: TRBJ1-6
clone size: -
V gene: TRBV11-2
D gene: -
CDR3 protein: CASSPPRTYNSPLHF
CDR3 DNA: TGTGCCAGCAGCCCCCCCAGGACGTATAATTCACCCCTCCACTTT

J gene: TRBJ1-2
clone size: -
V gene: TRBV28
D gene: -
CDR3 protein: CASTGAGVNYGYTF
CDR3 DNA: TGTGCCAGCACCGGCGCCGGAGTGAACTATGGCTACACCTTC

J gene: TRBJ1-5
clone size: -
V gene: TRBV6-5
D gene: -
CDR3 protein: CASCQTHNQPQHF
CDR3 DNA: TGTGCCAGCTGTCAGACGCACAATCAGCCCCAGCATTTT

J gene: TRBJ2-2
clone size: -
V gene: TRBV19
D gene: -
CDR3 protein: CASSIWGDTGELFF
CDR3 DNA: TGTGCCAGTAGTATATGGGGGGACACCGGGGAGCTGTTTTTT

J gene: TRBJ2-7
clone size: once
V gene: TRBV6-1
D gene: TRBD1
CDR3 protein: CASSKGGQGVTYEQYF
CDR3 DNA: TGTGCCAGCAGTAAAGGAGGACAGGGCGTCACCTACGAGCAGTACTTC

J gene: TRBJ2-7
clone size: -
V gene: TRBV4-1
D gene: TRBD1
CDR3 protein: CASSQHSIGQGVYEQYF
CDR3 DNA: TGCGCCAGCAGCCAGCACTCCATAGGACAGGGGGTCTACGAGCAGTACTTC

J gene: TRBJ2-3
clone size: -
V gene: TRBV4-1
D gene: TRBD2
CDR3 protein: CASSHGLAGSSTDTQYF
CDR3 DNA: TGCGCCAGCAGCCACGGACTAGCGGGTAGTAGCACAGATACGCAGTATTTT

J gene: TRBJ2-2
clone size: -
V gene: TRBV10-1
D gene: -
CDR3 protein: CASSFETGELFF
CDR3 DNA: TGCGCCAGCAGTTTTGAGACCGGGGAGCTGTTTTTT

J gene: TRBJ2-7
clone size: -
V gene: TRBV5-1
D gene: -
CDR3 protein: CASSWNSGDYEQYF
CDR3 DNA: TGCGCCAGCAGCTGGAATTCAGGGGACTACGAGCAGTACTTC

J gene: TRBJ2-5
clone size: -
V gene: TRBV11-2
D gene: TRBD2
CDR3 protein: CASSLSGRRETQYF
CDR3 DNA: TGTGCCAGCAGCTTAAGCGGGAGACGGGAGACCCAGTACTTC

J gene: TRBJ2-3
clone size: -
V gene: TRBV10-3
D gene: -
CDR3 protein: CAIAEGVWDTQYF
CDR3 DNA: TGTGCCATAGCGGAGGGGGTGTGGGATACGCAGTATTTT

J gene: TRBJ2-7
clone size: once
V gene: TRBV6-1
D gene: TRBD1
CDR3 protein: CASRGTGQTYEQYF
CDR3 DNA: TGTGCCAGCAGGGGGACAGGACAAACCTACGAGCAGTACTTC

J gene: TRBJ1-1
clone size: -
V gene: TRBV5-6
D gene: TRBD1
CDR3 protein: CASSSDRGTEAFF
CDR3 DNA: TGTGCCAGCAGCTCAGACAGGGGGACTGAAGCTTTCTTT

J gene: TRBJ1-4
clone size: -
V gene: TRBV28
D gene: -
CDR3 protein: CASTSRWGVTNEKLFF
CDR3 DNA: TGTGCCAGCACCTCGCGGTGGGGGGTTACTAATGAAAAACTGTTTTTT

J gene: TRBJ2-6
clone size: -
V gene: TRBV9
D gene: -
CDR3 protein: CASSVAGGGGANVLTF
CDR3 DNA: TGTGCCAGCAGCGTAGCGGGGGGCGGTGGGGCCAACGTCCTGACTTTC

J gene: TRBJ2-7
clone size: -
V gene: TRBV28
D gene: TRBD2
CDR3 protein: CASTPGGRVFEQYF
CDR3 DNA: TGTGCCAGCACCCCGGGGGGAAGGGTCTTCGAGCAGTACTTC

J gene: TRBJ1-1
clone size: -
V gene: TRBV5-6
D gene: TRBD1
CDR3 protein: CASSLLDRVKTEAFF
CDR3 DNA: TGTGCCAGCAGCTTACTAGACAGGGTGAAAACTGAAGCTTTCTTT

J gene: TRBJ2-3
clone size: -
V gene: TRBV5-1
D gene: -
CDR3 protein: CASSLNLGDTQYF
CDR3 DNA: TGCGCCAGCAGCCTAAACCTAGGAGATACGCAGTATTTT

J gene: TRBJ1-6
clone size: -
V gene: TRBV7-2
D gene: -
CDR3 protein: CASSLDEDSPLHF
CDR3 DNA: TGTGCCAGCAGCTTAGACGAGGACTCACCCCTCCACTTT

J gene: TRBJ2-3
clone size: -
V gene: TRBV15
D gene: -
CDR3 protein: CATSVELLKHTDTQYF
CDR3 DNA: TGTGCCACCAGCGTGGAACTCCTAAAGCACACAGATACGCAGTATTTT

J gene: TRBJ2-2
clone size: -
V gene: TRBV11-1
D gene: -
CDR3 protein: CASSLGNGELFF
CDR3 DNA: TGTGCCAGCAGCTTGGGGAACGGGGAGCTGTTTTTT

J gene: TRBJ2-7
clone size: -
V gene: TRBV6-1
D gene: -
CDR3 protein: CASGVSYEQYF
CDR3 DNA: TGTGCCAGTGGGGTGTCCTACGAGCAGTACTTC

J gene: TRBJ2-7
clone size: -
V gene: TRBV5-4
D gene: -
CDR3 protein: CASSVLSLEQYF
CDR3 DNA: TGTGCCAGCAGCGTACTTTCTCTCGAGCAGTACTTC

J gene: TRBJ1-1
clone size: -
V gene: TRBV28
D gene: -
CDR3 protein: CASTGAAGRAFF
CDR3 DNA: TGTGCCAGCACCGGGGCCGCCGGCCGAGCTTTCTTT

J gene: TRBJ1-1
clone size: -
V gene: TRBV19
D gene: -
CDR3 protein: CASSTGRSTEAFF
CDR3 DNA: TGTGCCAGTAGTACAGGGCGGAGTACTGAAGCTTTCTTT

J gene: TRBJ2-7
clone size: -
V gene: TRBV28
D gene: -
CDR3 protein: CASKLAGLSYEQYF
CDR3 DNA: TGTGCCAGCAAATTGGCGGGCCTCTCCTACGAGCAGTACTTC

J gene: TRBJ2-2
clone size: -
V gene: TRBV27
D gene: -
CDR3 protein: CASRPQGATGELFF
CDR3 DNA: TGTGCCAGCAGGCCACAGGGAGCAACCGGGGAGCTGTTTTTT

J gene: TRBJ2-1
clone size: -
V gene: TRBV20-1
D gene: -
CDR3 protein: CSARGEIF
CDR3 DNA: TGCAGTGCTAGAGGGGAGATCTTC

J gene: TRBJ2-7
clone size: once
V gene: TRBV6-1
D gene: -
CDR3 protein: CATSVRGYDYEQYF
CDR3 DNA: TGTGCCACCAGCGTGAGGGGGTACGACTACGAGCAGTACTTC

J gene: TRBJ2-7
clone size: -
V gene: TRBV18
D gene: TRBD1
CDR3 protein: CASSSTRDSPYEQYF
CDR3 DNA: TGTGCCAGCTCATCTACCAGGGACAGTCCCTACGAGCAGTACTTC

J gene: TRBJ1-4
clone size: once
V gene: TRBV6-1
D gene: -
CDR3 protein: CASSEANRLGDEKLFF
CDR3 DNA: TGTGCCAGCAGTGAAGCAAACAGGCTGGGGGATGAAAAACTGTTTTTT

J gene: TRBJ2-7
clone size: -
V gene: TRBV30
D gene: -
CDR3 protein: CAWSPRGGMIYEQYF
CDR3 DNA: TGTGCCTGGAGTCCACGAGGAGGGATGATCTACGAGCAGTACTTC

J gene: TRBJ2-1
clone size: -
V gene: TRBV7-2
D gene: TRBD1
CDR3 protein: CASSHSRDRIYEQFF
CDR3 DNA: TGTGCCAGCAGCCACTCCCGGGACAGGATCTATGAGCAGTTCTTC

J gene: TRBJ2-7
clone size: -
V gene: TRBV2
D gene: -
CDR3 protein: CASSGQNYEQYF
CDR3 DNA: TGTGCCAGCAGTGGCCAGAACTACGAGCAGTACTTC

J gene: TRBJ2-7
clone size: -
V gene: TRBV11-2
D gene: TRBD2
CDR3 protein: CATRTSGKNEQYF
CDR3 DNA: TGTGCCACCAGGACTAGCGGGAAAAACGAGCAGTACTTC

J gene: TRBJ1-1
clone size: -
V gene: TRBV11-2
D gene: -
CDR3 protein: CASSLDRWNTEAFF
CDR3 DNA: TGTGCCAGCAGCTTAGATCGTTGGAACACTGAAGCTTTCTTT

J gene: TRBJ1-5
clone size: -
V gene: TRBV29-1
D gene: -
CDR3 protein: CSVADANQPQHF
CDR3 DNA: TGCAGCGTTGCCGATGCTAATCAGCCCCAGCATTTT

J gene: TRBJ2-2
clone size: -
V gene: TRBV6-1
D gene: -
CDR3 protein: CASSDGLKNTGELFF
CDR3 DNA: TGTGCCAGCAGTGACGGACTAAAGAACACCGGGGAGCTGTTTTTT

J gene: TRBJ2-5
clone size: -
V gene: TRBV7-2
D gene: -
CDR3 protein: CASSSIQGREQYF
CDR3 DNA: TGTGCCAGCAGCTCTATACAGGGACGGGAGCAGTACTTC

J gene: TRBJ1-5
clone size: -
V gene: TRBV5-6
D gene: -
CDR3 protein: CASSLGGARNQPQHF
CDR3 DNA: TGTGCCAGCAGCTTGGGGGGGGCTCGCAATCAGCCCCAGCATTTT

J gene: TRBJ1-4
clone size: -
V gene: TRBV10-2
D gene: -
CDR3 protein: CASSEPGRGKGEKLFF
CDR3 DNA: TGCGCCAGCAGCGAACCAGGGAGAGGAAAGGGTGAAAAACTGTTTTTT

J gene: TRBJ2-3
clone size: -
V gene: TRBV19
D gene: -
CDR3 protein: CATSGLVTDTQYF
CDR3 DNA: TGTGCCACCAGCGGGTTAGTCACAGATACGCAGTATTTT

J gene: TRBJ1-1
clone size: once
V gene: TRBV6-7
D gene: -
CDR3 protein: CASRGQEEAPAEAFF
CDR3 DNA: TGTGCCAGCAGGGGCCAAGAGGAGGCCCCCGCTGAAGCTTTCTTT

J gene: TRBJ1-1
clone size: -
V gene: TRBV5-8
D gene: -
CDR3 protein: CASSLRGSYMNTEAFF
CDR3 DNA: TGTGCCAGCAGTTTGCGGGGAAGCTACATGAACACTGAAGCTTTCTTT

J gene: TRBJ1-1
clone size: -
V gene: TRBV20-1
D gene: -
CDR3 protein: CSASRATEAFF
CDR3 DNA: TGCAGTGCTAGCAGGGCTACTGAAGCTTTCTTT

J gene: TRBJ2-1
clone size: -
V gene: TRBV6-5
D gene: -
CDR3 protein: CASSKGLRDYNEQFF
CDR3 DNA: TGTGCCAGCAGCAAGGGACTCCGCGACTACAATGAGCAGTTCTTC